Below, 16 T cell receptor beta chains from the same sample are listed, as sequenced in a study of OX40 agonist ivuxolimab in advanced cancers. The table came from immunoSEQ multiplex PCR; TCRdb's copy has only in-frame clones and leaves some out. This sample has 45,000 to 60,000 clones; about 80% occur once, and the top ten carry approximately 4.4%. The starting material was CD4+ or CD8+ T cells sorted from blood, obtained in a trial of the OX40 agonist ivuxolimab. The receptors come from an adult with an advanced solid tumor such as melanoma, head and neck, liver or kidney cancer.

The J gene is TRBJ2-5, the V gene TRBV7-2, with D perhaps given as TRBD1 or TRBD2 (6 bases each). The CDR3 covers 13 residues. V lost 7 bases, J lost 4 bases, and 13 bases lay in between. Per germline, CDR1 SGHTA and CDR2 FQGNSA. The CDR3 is CASNRGRGETQYF. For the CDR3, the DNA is TGTGCCAGCAACCGGGGGCGGGGAGAGACCCAGTACTTC.

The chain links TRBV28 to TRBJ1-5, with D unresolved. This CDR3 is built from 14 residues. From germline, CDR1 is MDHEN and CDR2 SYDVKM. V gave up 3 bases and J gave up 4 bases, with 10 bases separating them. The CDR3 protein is CASSFRQVNQPQHF. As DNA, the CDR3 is TGTGCCAGCAGTTTCAGGCAGGTTAATCAGCCCCAGCATTTT.

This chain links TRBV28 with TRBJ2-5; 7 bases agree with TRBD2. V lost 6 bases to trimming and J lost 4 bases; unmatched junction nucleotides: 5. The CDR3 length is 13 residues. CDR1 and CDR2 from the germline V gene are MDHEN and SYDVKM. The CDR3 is CASRGRGRETQYF. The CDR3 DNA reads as TGTGCCAGCAGGGGGAGGGGCAGAGAGACCCAGTACTTC.

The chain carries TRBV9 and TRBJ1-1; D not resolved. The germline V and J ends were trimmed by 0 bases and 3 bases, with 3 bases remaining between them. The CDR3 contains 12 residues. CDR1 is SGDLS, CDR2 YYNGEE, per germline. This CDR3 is CASSVDYTEAFF. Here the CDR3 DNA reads TGTGCCAGCAGCGTAGATTACACTGAAGCTTTCTTT.

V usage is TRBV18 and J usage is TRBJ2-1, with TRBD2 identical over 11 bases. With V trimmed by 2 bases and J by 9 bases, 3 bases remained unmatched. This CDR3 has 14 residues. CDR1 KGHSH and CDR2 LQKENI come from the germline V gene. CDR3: CASSPGGTSGEQFF. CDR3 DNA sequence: TGTGCCAGCTCACCAGGTGGGACTAGCGGTGAGCAGTTCTTC.

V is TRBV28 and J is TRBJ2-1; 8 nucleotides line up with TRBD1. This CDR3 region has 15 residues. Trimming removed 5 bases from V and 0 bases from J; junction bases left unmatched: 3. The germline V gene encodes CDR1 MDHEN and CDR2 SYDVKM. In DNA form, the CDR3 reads TGTGCCAGCAGTAACACAGGGGGCTCCTACAATGAGCAGTTCTTC. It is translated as CASSNTGGSYNEQFF.

The CDR3 loop reads CASSPPRVEGARFPQYF. CDR3 bases: TGTGCCAGCTCACCACCCCGGGTAGAGGGGGCGCGGTTTCCGCAGTATTTT. This sequence joins TRBV18 and TRBJ2-3, with 7 nucleotides matching TRBD1. CDR3 length: 17 residues. J lost 10 bases, V lost 0 bases, and 16 bases had no gene match. Looked up from germline, CDR1 is KGHSH and CDR2 is LQKENI.

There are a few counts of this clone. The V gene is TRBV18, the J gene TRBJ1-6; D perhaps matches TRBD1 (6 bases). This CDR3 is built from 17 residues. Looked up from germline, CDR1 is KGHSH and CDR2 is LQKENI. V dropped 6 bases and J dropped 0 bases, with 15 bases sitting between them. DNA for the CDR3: TGTGCCAGCTCCCCGGGAGGCAGGGGCTCCTATAATTCACCCCTCCACTTT. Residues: CASSPGGRGSYNSPLHF.

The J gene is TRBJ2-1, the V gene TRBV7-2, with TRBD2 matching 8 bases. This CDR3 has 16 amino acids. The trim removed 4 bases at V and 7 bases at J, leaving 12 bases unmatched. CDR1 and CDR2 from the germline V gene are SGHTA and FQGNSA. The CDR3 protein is CASSYETGTSRNEQFF. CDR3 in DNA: TGTGCCAGCAGCTATGAAACCGGGACTAGTAGGAATGAGCAGTTCTTC.

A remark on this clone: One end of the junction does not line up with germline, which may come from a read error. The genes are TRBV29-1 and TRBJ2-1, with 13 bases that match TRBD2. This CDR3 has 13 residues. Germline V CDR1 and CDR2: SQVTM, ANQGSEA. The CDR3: CSVLGLAGESFIF. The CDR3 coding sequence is TGCAGCGTTCTCGGACTAGCGGGAGAAAGCTTTATCTTC.

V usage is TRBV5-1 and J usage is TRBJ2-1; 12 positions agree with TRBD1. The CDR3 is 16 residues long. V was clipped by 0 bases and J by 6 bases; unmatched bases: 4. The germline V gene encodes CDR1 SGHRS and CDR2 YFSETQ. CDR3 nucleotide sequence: TGCGCCAGCAGCTTGGTGGGACAGGGGGCGCGCAATGAGCAGTTCTTC. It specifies CASSLVGQGARNEQFF.

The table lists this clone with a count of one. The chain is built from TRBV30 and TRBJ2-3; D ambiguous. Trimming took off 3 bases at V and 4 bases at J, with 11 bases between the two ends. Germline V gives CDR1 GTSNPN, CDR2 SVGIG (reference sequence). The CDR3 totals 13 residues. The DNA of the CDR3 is TGTGCCTGGAGAGAGGTCGGCGCAGATACGCAGTATTTT. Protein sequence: CAWREVGADTQYF.

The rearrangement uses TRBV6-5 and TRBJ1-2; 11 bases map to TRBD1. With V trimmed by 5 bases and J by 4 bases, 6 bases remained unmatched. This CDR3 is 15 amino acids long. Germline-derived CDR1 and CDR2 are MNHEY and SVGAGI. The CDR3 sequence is CASSGLGQGGYGYTF. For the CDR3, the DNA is TGTGCCAGCAGTGGGTTGGGACAGGGGGGCTATGGCTACACCTTC.

CDR3 nucleotide sequence: TGTGCCAGCAGCCTACAGGGGAACAATCAGCCCCAGCATTTT. It codes for CASSLQGNNQPQHF. The rearrangement joins TRBV6-6 to TRBJ1-5; 7 bases fit TRBD1. The germline V gene has CDR1 MNHNY and CDR2 SVGAGI (reference sequence). The CDR3 sequence is 14 residues long. With 6 bases clipped from V and 3 bases from J, the junction kept 5 bases outside the gene matches.

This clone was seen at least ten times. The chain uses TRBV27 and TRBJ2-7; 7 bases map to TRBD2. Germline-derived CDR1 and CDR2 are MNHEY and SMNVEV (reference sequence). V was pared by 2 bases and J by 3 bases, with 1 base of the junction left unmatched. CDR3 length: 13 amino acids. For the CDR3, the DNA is TGTGCCAGCAGTTTACGCGGGAGCTACGAGCAGTACTTC. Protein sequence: CASSLRGSYEQYF.

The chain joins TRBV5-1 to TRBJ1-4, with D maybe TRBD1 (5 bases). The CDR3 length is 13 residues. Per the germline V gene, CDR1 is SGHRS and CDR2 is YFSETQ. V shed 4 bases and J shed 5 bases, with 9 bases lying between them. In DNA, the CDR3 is TGCGCCAGCAGCCGGGACGGGAATGAAAAACTGTTTTTT. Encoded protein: CASSRDGNEKLFF.